This record covers a single T cell receptor (beta chain). What this receptor recognizes is not known. No base quality information exists; no much larger clone differs at one position. These data are taken from a study of chemoradiotherapy in HPV16-positive cancers (dated by TCRdb to between 2021 and 2022). Some background on the complete study: Using functional T-cell assays on cells from a couple of HPV16-positive patients, the researchers defined candidate HPV-specific T-cell clones and common TCR motifs. The study asked whether T-cell immunity against the HPV oncoproteins E6 and E7 changes during chemoradiotherapy and whether it affects survival. The candidate HPV-specific TCRs and motifs were then tracked in TCR repertoires from roughly 86 patients with HPV-related cancers. Overall study outcomes, separate from this receptor: The functional definition of HPV-specific T cells came from only a couple of HPV16-positive patients, and the survival association was reported for HPV16-positive patients. Expansion of candidate HPV-specific clones and E7-related TCR motifs was observed in the tumor microenvironment during treatment, whereas no such expansion was observed for non-HPV-specific T cells. In HPV16-positive patients, expansion of HPV-responsive T cells during chemoradiotherapy was associated with improved recurrence-free survival.

The method was the immunoSEQ multiplex PCR assay. In TCRdb, the immuneACCESS table is reduced to in-frame sequences with V and J assigned. These tables do not hold every clone; where another copy was compared, an unresolved V gene accounts for under half, and the others remain unexplained. The sample records about 10,000 clones, about 71% of which are singletons. Around 8.4% of the sample is in the top ten clones. Repertoires were sampled multiple times during chemoradiotherapy, which allowed clonal expansion in the tumor microenvironment to be followed. The CDR3, from cysteine to phenylalanine, totals 14 residues. The read is trimmed to its CDR3 DNA, 42 bases read in frame from base 1. The germline V gene encodes CDR1 SGHRS and CDR2 YFSETQ. The germline V and J ends show losses of 4 bases and 5 bases respectively, and no gene match explains 6 bases of the junction.

The receptor chain draws on TRBV5-1 and TRBJ2-3; 8 middle bases align to TRBD2. The biological material was taken from a patient who underwent chemoradiotherapy. The TCR sequence derives from a human donor with HPV-associated anogenital cancer. This receptor carries the CDR3 CASSPGLAQDTQYF. The nucleotide sequence reads TGCGCCAGCAGCCCCGGACTAGCTCAAGATACGCAGTATTTT.